One and the same sample provided the 16 T cell receptor beta chains below, sequenced in a study of cytomegalovirus exposure and HLA in healthy donors. PCR used 60 Vbeta primers and 13 Jbeta primers. TCRdb's table, derived via immunoSEQ multiplex PCR, lists solely in-frame clones and lacks some. The data include approximately 150,000 clones; the top ten clones carry about 1.7%. The sequenced sample was PBMCs. The receptors stem from a woman in her forties or fifties in good health and CMV-seronegative.

The V call is TRBV4-1, the J call TRBJ2-1; 7 bases are a match to TRBD2. The CDR3 runs 15 residues. Germline CDR1 MGHRA, CDR2 YSYEKL. Unmatched junction bases numbered 8, after V lost 1 base and J lost 8 bases. In DNA form, the CDR3 reads TGCGCCAGCAGCCAAGTTGGGGGGGGGAAAGATGAGCAGTTCTTC. Its protein is CASSQVGGGKDEQFF.

J is TRBJ2-7 and V is TRBV7-3, with 9 positions matching TRBD2. Germline V gene lookup returns CDR1 SGHTA and CDR2 FQGTGA. There are 16 residues in the CDR3. The J segment lost 1 base and the V segment lost 2 bases, leaving 6 bases of the junction unmatched. The CDR3: CASSLYGAGGSYEQYF. In nucleotides, the CDR3 is TGTGCCAGCAGCTTATATGGAGCGGGAGGATCCTACGAGCAGTACTTC.

The CDR3 nucleotides are TGTGCCAGCAGCCTGGGGACTAGCGGGGTTAATGAGCAGTTCTTC. It translates to CASSLGTSGVNEQFF. V is TRBV7-2 and J is TRBJ2-1; 13 nucleotides match TRBD2. J was trimmed by 7 bases and V by 5 bases; bases with no gene match: 5. This CDR3 region has 15 residues. Germline V CDR1 and CDR2: SGHTA, FQGNSA.

The chain couples TRBV6-1 to TRBJ1-4, with 8 bases identical to TRBD1. J was trimmed by 10 bases and V by 2 bases; bases with no gene match: 3. The CDR3 is made up of 13 amino acids. The germline CDR1 and CDR2 sequences are MNHNS and SASEGT. CDR3: CASSEPDRGKLFF. CDR3 in DNA: TGTGCCAGCAGTGAACCTGACAGGGGAAAACTGTTTTTT.

This chain joins TRBV30 and TRBJ2-3; a weak D match, TRBD2 (6 bases). Germline CDR1 is GTSNPN and CDR2 is SVGIG (reference sequence). The CDR3 length is 15 residues. V lost 8 bases and J 4 bases, leaving 22 bases between the germline ends. The CDR3 reads CAGTGGRGWSDTQYF. As DNA, the CDR3 is TGTGCCGGGACTGGCGGTAGAGGATGGTCAGATACGCAGTATTTT.

The V and J genes are TRBV29-1 and TRBJ1-5; 8 bases map to TRBD1. CDR1 SQVTM and CDR2 ANQGSEA come from the germline V gene. J gave up 7 bases and V 3 bases, and 14 bases lay outside the gene matches. The CDR3 is made up of 16 amino acids. In nucleotides, the CDR3 is TGCAGCGTTGATCTTAGCCCCAGGGGGCCAGGGCAGCCCCAGCATTTT. As protein: CSVDLSPRGPGQPQHF.

V and J are TRBV30 and TRBJ1-3; no definite D call. The CDR3 loop spans 12 amino acids. V lost 5 bases to trimming and J lost 4 bases, with 9 bases between them. CDR1 and CDR2 (germline): GTSNPN, SVGIG (reference sequence). The CDR3, as DNA: TGTGCCTGGGTTCAAATGGGAAACACCATATATTTT. This gives the protein CAWVQMGNTIYF.

The chain couples TRBV5-1 to TRBJ2-5, with TRBD2 matching 7 bases. The CDR3 is 13 amino acids. Per germline, CDR1 SGHRS and CDR2 YFSETQ. Trimming removed 5 bases from V and 1 base from J; junction bases left unmatched: 2. This chain's CDR3 is CASRLATQETQYF. The DNA for the CDR3 is TGCGCCAGCAGACTAGCGACCCAAGAGACCCAGTACTTC. Supplemented by reference TRBV5-1 and TRBJ2-5, the full variable domain reads KAGVTQTPRYLIKTRGQQVTLSCSPISGHRSVSWYQQTPGQGLQFLFEYFSETQRNKGNFPGRFSGRQFSNSRSEMNVSTLELGDSALYLCASRLATQETQYFGPGTRLLVL.

The V call is TRBV6-1, the J call TRBJ2-7, with D perhaps TRBD1 (6 bases). With 6 bases removed from V and 4 bases from J, the gap between germline ends came to 16 bases. Germline CDR1 reads MNHNS; CDR2 reads SASEGT. This CDR3 comprises 14 residues. The DNA of the CDR3 is TGTGCCAGCAGCGAAAAAACAGGGTTATACGAGCAGTACTTC. This codes for CASSEKTGLYEQYF.

The chain is built from TRBV5-1 and TRBJ2-3; TRBD2 might be the D (6 bases). This CDR3 comprises 15 residues. Trimming cost V 1 base and J 0 bases, with 9 bases left between them. The germline gives CDR1 SGHRS, CDR2 YFSETQ. The chain's CDR3 is CASSLPSESTDTQYF. For the CDR3, the DNA is TGCGCCAGCAGCTTGCCTAGCGAGAGCACAGATACGCAGTATTTT.

The CDR3 is CATSRDLRGIETQYF. CDR3 bases: TGTGCCACCAGCAGAGATTTGCGGGGGATAGAGACCCAGTACTTC. The J gene is TRBJ2-5, the V gene TRBV15; 7 nucleotides align to TRBD2. This CDR3 spans 15 amino acids. Looked up from germline, CDR1 is LNHNV and CDR2 is YYDKDF (reference sequence). J was trimmed by 4 bases and V by 0 bases; bases with no gene match: 5.

The chain is built from TRBV18 and TRBJ1-5; D ambiguous. V lost 3 bases and J lost 4, with 13 bases in between. The CDR3 has 15 residues. Germline V gene data show CDR1 as KGHSH and CDR2 as LQKENI. The CDR3 DNA sequence: TGTGCCAGCTCACCGGGTGGGGAGAGGAATCAGCCCCAGCATTTT. Protein sequence: CASSPGGERNQPQHF.

The chain joins TRBV7-9 to TRBJ1-5; 7 bases are shared with TRBD1. The CDR3 consists of 18 residues. The germline V gene encodes CDR1 SEHNR and CDR2 FQNEAQ (reference sequence). J lost 7 bases, V lost 3 bases, and 18 bases had no gene match. The CDR3 region has the DNA TGTGCCAGCAGCTTTGTTGTTCTCACCCAGGGGGAAGGGCAGCCCCAGCATTTT. Its translation: CASSFVVLTQGEGQPQHF.

The chain combines TRBV2 with TRBJ2-5, with TRBD1 matching 8 bases. The CDR3 is 13 residues long. V lost 5 bases and J lost 5; bases outside the gene matches: 4. Germline V CDR1 and CDR2: SNHLY, FYNNEI. The CDR3 region is CASSPTGVETQYF. In DNA, the CDR3 is TGTGCCAGCAGTCCGACAGGGGTGGAGACCCAGTACTTC. Supplemented by reference TRBV2 and TRBJ2-5, the full variable domain reads EPEVTQTPSHQVTQMGQEVILRCVPISNHLYFYWYRQILGQKVEFLVSFYNNEISEKSEIFDDQFSVERPDGSNFTLKIRSTKLEDSAMYFCASSPTGVETQYFGPGTRLLVL.

The rearrangement joins TRBV19 to TRBJ2-4; TRBD2 might be the D (7 bases). V was trimmed by 5 bases and J by 2 bases, leaving 16 bases between them. Germline V gene data show CDR1 as LNHDA and CDR2 as SQIVND (reference sequence). The CDR3 runs 16 residues. The DNA of the CDR3 is TGTGCCAGTAGTGGGGTGGGAGGGACATCCAAAAACATTCAGTACTTC. This encodes CASSGVGGTSKNIQYF.

J is TRBJ2-1 and V is TRBV5-1; tentatively, D is TRBD2 (6 bases). The CDR3 covers 16 residues. V was shortened by 4 bases and J by 5 bases, with 19 bases between the two germline ends. The V gene's germline CDR1 is SGHRS and CDR2 YFSETQ. In DNA form, the CDR3 reads TGCGCCAGCAGCCCACTGCCCATCGGGGGTAACAATGAGCAGTTCTTC. It translates to CASSPLPIGGNNEQFF.